The next 20 T cell receptor beta chains were all read from a single sample in a study of siplizumab effects on memory and regulatory T cells. Generated by immunoSEQ multiplex PCR, the TCRdb table keeps only in-frame clones and is missing some. Of around 100,000 clones in the sample, 91% were seen once. The sample was CD4+ T cells sorted from blood. The receptor source for this set is a human donor in good health.

V usage is TRBV19 and J usage is TRBJ1-1; no clear D gene. Germline loops: CDR1 LNHDA, CDR2 SQIVND (reference sequence). CDR3 length: 16 amino acids. V was pared by 1 base and J by 4 bases, with 16 bases between. CDR3 sequence reads: CASSIVGELAGTEAFF. CDR3 nucleotides: TGTGCCAGTAGTATAGTCGGGGAACTAGCGGGCACTGAAGCTTTCTTT.

The V call is TRBV9, the J call TRBJ1-2; D is ambiguous. Per germline, CDR1 SGDLS and CDR2 YYNGEE. The CDR3 length is 13 residues. Trimming cost V 4 bases and J 1 base, with 8 bases left between them. The CDR3 DNA follows: TGTGCCAGCAGCCAAGCCAATAACTATGGCTACACCTTC. Its protein is CASSQANNYGYTF.

The V gene is TRBV5-1, the J gene TRBJ1-1; D ambiguous. CDR3 length: 14 residues. Germline V gene sequence: CDR1 SGHRS, CDR2 YFSETQ. Trimming took 2 bases from V and 4 from J, leaving 12 bases between them. The CDR3 DNA follows: TGCGCCAGCAGCTTCGGTCCTGGAGGCACTGAAGCTTTCTTT. Translated: CASSFGPGGTEAFF.

V and J are TRBV11-3 and TRBJ2-1; 12 bases line up with TRBD1. V lost 4 bases and J lost 3; bases outside the gene matches: 4. Per the germline V gene, CDR1 is SGHNT and CDR2 is YENEEA. This CDR3 is built from 16 residues. CDR3 in DNA: TGTGCCAGCAGCTCCGGGACAGGGGGCAGCTACAATGAGCAGTTCTTC. Its translation: CASSSGTGGSYNEQFF.

This clone was seen more than once but under ten times. The chain carries TRBV30 and TRBJ1-2, with D possibly being TRBD1 (6 bases). This CDR3 contains 13 residues. Trimming shortened V by 0 bases and J by 5 bases, and 10 bases separated the two germline ends. The germline gives CDR1 GTSNPN, CDR2 SVGIG (reference sequence). The DNA for the CDR3 is TGTGCCTGGAGTGTCAACAGGGTTTATGGCTACACCTTC. It translates to CAWSVNRVYGYTF.

The rearrangement links TRBV5-1 to TRBJ2-5; D tentatively fits TRBD1 or TRBD2 (5 bases each). This CDR3 is built from 14 residues. Germline CDR1 reads SGHRS; CDR2 reads YFSETQ. Trimming cost V 0 bases and J 8 bases, with 14 bases left between them. DNA of the CDR3: TGCGCCAGCAGCTTGGATAGAGGGGCGGTAACCCAGTACTTC. Protein sequence: CASSLDRGAVTQYF.

J is TRBJ1-1 and V is TRBV5-1; 12 bases align to TRBD1. Germline loops: CDR1 SGHRS, CDR2 YFSETQ. The trim removed 0 bases at V and 4 bases at J, leaving 4 bases unmatched. The CDR3 loop spans 16 amino acids. The CDR3 here is CASSLEGQGAPTEAFF. CDR3 nucleotides: TGCGCCAGCAGCTTGGAGGGACAGGGGGCGCCCACTGAAGCTTTCTTT.

This sequence joins TRBV6-4 and TRBJ1-2; D not certain. Looked up from germline, CDR1 is MRHNA and CDR2 is SNTAGT. V lost 5 bases and J 6 bases, leaving 7 bases between the germline ends. The CDR3 runs to 11 residues. The CDR3 DNA follows: TGTGCCAGCAGTTTGAGGAATGGCTACACCTTC. It is translated as CASSLRNGYTF.

V gene TRBV25-1 combines with J gene TRBJ2-6; tentative D call: TRBD2 (5 bases). Trimming cost V 3 bases and J 1 base, with 13 bases left between them. This CDR3 contains 17 residues. Looked up from germline, CDR1 is MGHDK and CDR2 is SYGVNS. CDR3 DNA: TGTGCCAGCAGTGAGTTAGGAGGTGCTTCTGGGGCCAACGTCCTGACTTTC. Its translation: CASSELGGASGANVLTF. The full variable domain, completed using reference TRBV25-1 and TRBJ2-6, is EADIYQTPRYLVIGTGKKITLECSQTMGHDKMYWYQQDPGMELHLIHYSYGVNSTEKGDLSSESTVSRIRTEHFPLTLESARPSHTSQYLCASSELGGASGANVLTFGAGSRLTVL.

This clone turned up a few times. CDR3 nucleotide sequence: TGTGCCACTTTGGAGGGGGGCATCTCCGGTGAGCAGTTCTTC. It yields the protein CATLEGGISGEQFF. V is TRBV28 and J is TRBJ2-1; D may match TRBD1 or TRBD2 (6 bases each). There are 14 residues in the CDR3. Germline V lookup: CDR1 MDHEN, CDR2 SYDVKM. V shed 10 bases and J shed 9 bases, with 22 bases lying between them. Full variable domain (missing parts from reference TRBV28 and TRBJ2-1): DVKVTQSSRYLVKRTGEKVFLECVQDMDHENMFWYRQDPGLGLRLIYFSYDVKMKEKGDIPEGYSVSREKKERFSLILESASTNQTSMYLCATLEGGISGEQFFGPGTRLTVL.

CDR3 sequence reads: CASSMRRQDYGYTF. Here the CDR3 DNA reads TGTGCCAGTAGTATGAGAAGGCAGGACTATGGCTACACCTTC. The chain is built from TRBV19 and TRBJ1-2; no definite D call. Deletions cut 3 bases from V and 3 bases from J, with 11 bases between. The germline V gene has CDR1 LNHDA and CDR2 SQIVND (reference sequence). The CDR3 sequence is 14 residues long.

V and J are TRBV28 and TRBJ2-1, with D hard to call. This CDR3 has 14 amino acids. V lost 3 bases, J lost 7 bases, and 13 bases lay in between. CDR1 is MDHEN, CDR2 SYDVKM, per germline. CDR3 residues: CASSLTPDQNEQFF. CDR3 in DNA: TGTGCCAGCAGTTTGACCCCCGATCAGAATGAGCAGTTCTTC.

The V call is TRBV7-2, the J call TRBJ2-2; D possibly corresponds to TRBD1 (6 bases). Deletions cut 9 bases from V and 1 base from J, with 15 bases between. The germline gives CDR1 SGHTA, CDR2 FQGNSA. This CDR3 comprises 15 residues. CDR3 DNA sequence: TGTGCCAGAAGACAACAGGGTAAGAACACCGGGGAGCTGTTTTTT. Its translation: CARRQQGKNTGELFF.

J is TRBJ2-2 and V is TRBV9; TRBD1 aligns across 10 bases. CDR3 length: 15 amino acids. The germline V gene encodes CDR1 SGDLS and CDR2 YYNGEE. V was clipped by 2 bases and J by 4 bases; unmatched bases: 2. The CDR3 here is CASSVRQGATGELFF. In DNA, the CDR3 is TGTGCCAGCAGCGTGAGACAGGGGGCCACCGGGGAGCTGTTTTTT. The whole variable domain, remainder taken from reference TRBV9 and TRBJ2-2, is DSGVTQTPKHLITATGQRVTLRCSPRSGDLSVYWYQQSLDQGLQFLIQYYNGEERAKGNILERFSAQQFPDLHSELNLSSLELGDSALYFCASSVRQGATGELFFGEGSRLTVL.

The rearrangement links TRBV6-5 to TRBJ1-1; TRBD1 is a possible D gene (6 bases). V lost 2 bases, J lost 8 bases, and 9 bases lay in between. In germline, CDR1 is MNHEY, CDR2 SVGAGI. This CDR3 has 12 amino acids. CDR3 in amino acids: CASSYRDREAFF. The CDR3 DNA reads as TGTGCCAGCAGTTACAGAGACAGGGAAGCTTTCTTT.

The rearrangement uses TRBV7-3 and TRBJ2-5; TRBD2 matches 15 bases. The CDR3 is 17 amino acids. Germline assignment: CDR1 SGHTA and CDR2 FQGTGA. The J segment lost 6 bases and the V segment lost 5 bases, leaving 10 bases of the junction unmatched. CDR3 bases: TGTGCCAGCAGCACCGGGACTAGCGGGGGGATAGGGCAGACCCAGTACTTC. Translated, it gives CASSTGTSGGIGQTQYF.

The V call is TRBV5-6, the J call TRBJ2-1, with 10 bases fitting TRBD1. Trimming took 3 bases from V and 1 from J; bases not matched to a gene: 1. CDR1 and CDR2 from the germline V gene are SGHDT and YYEEEE. The CDR3 is 15 residues long. The CDR3 region is CASSWDRGSYNEQFF. In nucleotides, the CDR3 is TGTGCCAGCAGCTGGGACAGGGGATCCTACAATGAGCAGTTCTTC.

The CDR3 coding sequence is TGTGCCAGCAGCTTGAAGAGGGTGAGTCAGCCCCAGCATTTT. As protein: CASSLKRVSQPQHF. The chain employs TRBV5-6 and TRBJ1-5; D uncertain. Trimming removed 1 base from V and 6 bases from J, with 11 bases in between. Germline V gene data show CDR1 as SGHDT and CDR2 as YYEEEE. The CDR3 is 14 amino acids.

The rearrangement uses TRBV18 and TRBJ2-7, with 8 bases that match TRBD1. Germline CDR1 reads KGHSH; CDR2 reads LQKENI. J lost 7 bases, V lost 0 bases, and 14 bases had no gene match. This CDR3 is built from 17 residues. The CDR3, as DNA: TGTGCCAGCTCACCACCTCTGCAGGACAGGGCTTTCAAGGAGCAGTACTTC. It encodes CASSPPLQDRAFKEQYF.

The chain is built from TRBV4-1 and TRBJ2-7; D is uncertain. Germline loops: CDR1 MGHRA, CDR2 YSYEKL. V lost 2 bases, J lost 0 bases, and 14 bases lay in between. The CDR3 has 16 residues. This CDR3 is CASSQPLSATSYEQYF. The CDR3 DNA reads as TGCGCCAGCAGCCAACCACTTTCTGCCACCTCCTACGAGCAGTACTTC.